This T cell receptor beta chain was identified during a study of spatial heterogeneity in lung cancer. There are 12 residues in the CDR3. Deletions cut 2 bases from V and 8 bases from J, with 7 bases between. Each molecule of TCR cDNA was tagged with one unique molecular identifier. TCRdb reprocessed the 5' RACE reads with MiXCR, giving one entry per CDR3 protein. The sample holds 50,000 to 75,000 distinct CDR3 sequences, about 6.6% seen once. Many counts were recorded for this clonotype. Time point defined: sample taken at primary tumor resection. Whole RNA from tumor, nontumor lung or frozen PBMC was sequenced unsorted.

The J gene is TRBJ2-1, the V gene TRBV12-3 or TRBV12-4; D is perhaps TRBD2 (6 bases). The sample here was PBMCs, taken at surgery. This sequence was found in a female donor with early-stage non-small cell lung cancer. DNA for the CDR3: TGTGCCAGCAGTTTAACTAGCTATGAGCAGTTCTTC. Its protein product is CASSLTSYEQFF.